This T cell receptor (beta chain) was captured by sequencing in a study of vaccination effects on CD4 cells after COVID-19. Turning to the study itself: Post-vaccine draws lagged the second dose by a median of 72 days.

As to this clone: The antigen is unknown.

TCRdb's copy holds only in-frame clones and misses some; the assay was immunoSEQ multiplex PCR. The sample lists about 44,000 clones, approximately 82% seen once, with about 3.7% in the top ten. The culture ran for roughly ten days before CD4+ T cells were isolated. Sometime from March through December 2020, the person acquired a SARS-CoV-2 infection that PCR confirmed. Vaccination of participants consisted of two doses of either the BNT162b2 or mRNA-1273 vaccine. From germline, CDR1 is SGHNT and CDR2 YYREEE (reference sequence). With 0 bases clipped from V and 2 bases from J, the junction kept 2 bases outside the gene matches. This CDR3 has 15 amino acids.

This specimen was CD4+ T cells from PBMCs cultured without peptide, taken after COVID-19 vaccination. The J gene is TRBJ2-7, the V gene TRBV5-4; 10 nucleotides line up with TRBD2. This receptor was identified in a human donor who had a prior SARS-CoV-2 infection. CDR3 nucleotides: TGTGCCAGCAGCTTGGTCAGCGGGAGGGCCTACGAGCAGTACTTC. Its translation: CASSLVSGRAYEQYF.